These 2 T cell receptor beta chains were all obtained from the same sample, sequenced in a study of immune heterogeneity within non-small cell lung tumors. Bulk tumor genomic DNA was the template, and each sample received around 650 ng. Several far-apart biopsies were taken per primary tumor during surgery. The study enrolled patients with untreated, newly diagnosed non-small cell lung cancer who underwent curative surgery. A multiplex PCR containing 32 V primers and 13 J primers was used to amplify TCR beta CDR3. TCRdb used MiXCR to reprocess the multiplex PCR reads, holding one entry per CDR3 protein. The table records about 20,000 distinct CDR3 sequences, about 25% of them present only once. The specimen was lung tumor tissue. The source is a man aged 40-55 years with non-small cell lung cancer.

This clonotype was found many times. The chain has TRBV12-3 or TRBV12-4 and TRBJ2-2; D may correspond to TRBD1 or TRBD2 (7 bases each). The CDR3 spans 15 residues. V was trimmed by 4 bases and J by 6 bases, leaving 15 bases between them. The CDR3 coding sequence is TGTGCCAGCAGTTCCCAGGGGGGGGGGGCCGGGGAGCTGTTTTTT. Encoded protein: CASSSQGGGAGELFF.

This clonotype came up once. A much bigger clone sits one base away, suggesting this may be a read error. The chain recombines TRBV10-3 with TRBJ2-7, with D perhaps being TRBD1 or TRBD2 (5 bases each). CDR3 size: 16 residues. Germline V gene lookup returns CDR1 ENHRY and CDR2 SYGVKD. The germline V and J ends were trimmed by 1 base and 6 bases, with 19 bases remaining between them. The CDR3 coding sequence is TGTGCCATCAGTGAGTACTGGGGACCAGCCTCTTCCGAGCAGTACTTC. Translating gives CAISEYWGPASSEQYF.